These T cell receptor beta chains were read from a single sample in a study of T cell repertoires in cytomegalovirus infection. Their antigens are not known. TCRdb re-derived calls from the reads in MiXCR, one entry per CDR3 protein. Of fewer than 1,000,000 distinct CDR3 sequences listed, approximately 31% are singletons. Material: cultured CD8+ T cells from PBMCs, obtained from culture after CMV antigen stimulation. The receptors stem from a human donor in good health (CMV status not recorded). Some clones in this sample may be carry-over from other donors' samples. Both conserved end residues are part of each CDR3. A D gene is named only where the DNA matches it firmly. Not all rows give a size; the values are once, few, many and, for expanded clones, a class.

j_call d_call clone_size v_call cdr3_nt cdr3_aa
TRBJ1-2 TRBD1 NA TRBV12-3/TRBV12-4 TGTGCCACCCGAAACAGGGGTTCGGCGGGTGGTTGGGGCTACACCTTC CATRNRGSAGGWGYTF
TRBJ1-2 NA NA TRBV28 TGTGCCAGCAACCCGGACGGGTACTATGGCTACACCTTC CASNPDGYYGYTF
TRBJ1-1 TRBD1 few TRBV7-9 TGTGCCAGCAGCAAGCCGGGACAGTCGAACACTGAAGCTTTCTTT CASSKPGQSNTEAFF
TRBJ2-1 TRBD1 NA TRBV27 TGTGCCAGCAGTCCCGCGGGACAGGGTTTTGAGCAGTTCTTC CASSPAGQGFEQFF
TRBJ2-5 NA NA TRBV12-3/TRBV12-4 TGTGTCAGCAGTGCGGGACAGTCGTACCAAGAGACCCAGTACTTC CVSSAGQSYQETQYF
TRBJ2-7 NA many TRBV7-8 TGTGCCAGCAGCCCTAGGGGGGCGCCTTCCTACGAGCAGTACTTC CASSPRGAPSYEQYF
TRBJ1-2 NA few TRBV6-5 TGTGCCAGCAGTTACTCGAGCAGTTATGGCTACACCTTC CASSYSSSYGYTF
TRBJ1-4 NA few TRBV7-2 TGTGCCAGCAGCTTAGCAGGGAAGTCTAATGAAAAACTGTTTTTT CASSLAGKSNEKLFF
TRBJ2-1 TRBD1 NA TRBV7-9 TGTGCCAGCAGCTCGACAGGGGGCGGCTTTGGTGAGCAGTTCTTC CASSSTGGGFGEQFF
TRBJ1-6 NA NA TRBV5-1 TGCGCCAGCAGCTTGGAGGCTCCAGGGTACTCACCCCTCCACTTT CASSLEAPGYSPLHF
TRBJ2-1 TRBD2 few TRBV28 TGTGCCAGCAGCTGGGCCAGCGGGGGGGCGGATGAGCAGTTCTTC CASSWASGGADEQFF
TRBJ2-7 NA few TRBV7-2 TGTGCCAGCAGCTTAGCACCCGGGACCCAGACCTACGAGCAGTACTTC CASSLAPGTQTYEQYF
TRBJ2-2 TRBD1 NA TRBV6-2/TRBV6-3 TGTGCCAGCAGTTACTCGAGTCGACAGGGGAACACCGGGGAGCTGTTTTTT CASSYSSRQGNTGELFF
TRBJ1-2 NA few TRBV7-9 TGTGCCAGCAGCCCGCGCGTAGCCTATGGCTACACCTTC CASSPRVAYGYTF
TRBJ1-2 NA NA TRBV7-3 TGTGCCAGCAGCCCAGAGGCAGGGAGGTATGGCTACACCTTC CASSPEAGRYGYTF
TRBJ1-6 NA NA TRBV20-1 TGCAGTGCTAGAGACCCTACGAGCTCAAGCTCCTATAATTCACCCCTCCACTTT CSARDPTSSSSYNSPLHF